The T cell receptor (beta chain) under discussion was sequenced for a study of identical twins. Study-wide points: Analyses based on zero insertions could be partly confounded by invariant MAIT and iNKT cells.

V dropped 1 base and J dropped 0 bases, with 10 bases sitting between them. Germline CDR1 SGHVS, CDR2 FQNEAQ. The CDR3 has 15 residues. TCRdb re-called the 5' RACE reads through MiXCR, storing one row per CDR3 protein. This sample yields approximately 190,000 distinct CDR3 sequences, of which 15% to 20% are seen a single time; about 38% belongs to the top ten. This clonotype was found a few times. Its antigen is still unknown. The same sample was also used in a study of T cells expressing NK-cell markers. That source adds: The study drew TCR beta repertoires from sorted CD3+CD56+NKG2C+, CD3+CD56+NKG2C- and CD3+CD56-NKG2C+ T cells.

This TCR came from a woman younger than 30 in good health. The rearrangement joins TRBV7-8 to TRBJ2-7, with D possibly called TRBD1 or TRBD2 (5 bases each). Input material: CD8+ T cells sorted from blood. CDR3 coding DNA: TGTGCCAGCAGCTTAGAGGGACCGAGCTCCTACGAGCAGTACTTC. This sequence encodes CASSLEGPSSYEQYF.